The T cell receptor (beta chain) under discussion was sequenced for a study of a mutant IDH1 vaccine in newly diagnosed glioma. The time point is: baseline, week 1 (first vaccination visit). Treatment described: pre-vaccination baseline after standard-of-care therapy. From germline, CDR1 is PRHDT and CDR2 FYEKMQ (reference sequence). V lost 7 bases to trimming and J lost 0 bases, with 13 bases between them. The length of the CDR3 is 15 residues. The data were produced by immunoSEQ multiplex PCR, yet TCRdb's version contains in-frame clones alone and is incomplete. The profile shows nearly 15,000 clones, around 91% of them singletons.

The clonotype comes from a woman aged 40 to 55 with glioma. Some clones in this sample may be carry-over from other donors' samples. The specimen comprised PBMCs, sampled from a glioma patient treated with radiotherapy, temozolomide or both. The chain links TRBV13 to TRBJ2-1, with D possibly being TRBD1 or TRBD2 (5 bases each). The chain's CDR3 is CASIRAGSSYNEQFF. Here the CDR3 DNA reads TGTGCCAGCATCCGCGCAGGGAGCTCCTACAATGAGCAGTTCTTC.